The 25 T cell receptor beta chains below all came from one sample that was sequenced in a study of T cells expressing NK-cell markers. After re-calling the 5' RACE reads, TCRdb lists one entry per CDR3 protein, DNA absent. In total, the table holds roughly 170,000 distinct CDR3 sequences. The sequenced sample was blood T cells: a sorted CD56 or NKG2C T cell subset, CD4+ or CD8+ T cells, or bulk PBMC T cells (not recorded which). The receptors were sampled from a woman between 18 and 75 years old in good health.

The chain uses TRBV28 and TRBJ1-1; TCRdb reports TRBD1, a call that lacks DNA to check it against. This CDR3 contains 13 residues. Looked up from germline, CDR1 is MDHEN and CDR2 is SYDVKM. CDR3 loop: CASSLPPSDEAFF.

This sequence joins TRBV18 and TRBJ1-1. This CDR3 has 14 residues. From germline, CDR1 is KGHSH and CDR2 LQKENI. This CDR3 is CASSPRGMSTEAFF.

V is TRBV27 and J is TRBJ1-6. The length of the CDR3 is 17 residues. Germline V gene lookup returns CDR1 MNHEY and CDR2 SMNVEV (reference sequence). CDR3 sequence: CASSLLRNNLRNSPLHF.

The V gene is TRBV21-1, the J gene TRBJ2-1; no DNA is available, so the TRBD2 call from TCRdb remains unchecked. TRBV21-1 is a pseudogene segment. The CDR3 consists of 17 residues. CDR3 in amino acids: CASSKIRAGVSYNEQFF.

The V call is TRBV5-5, the J call TRBJ2-3; absent DNA, TCRdb's TRBD2 call cannot be checked. The length of the CDR3 is 16 residues. Germline CDR1 and CDR2: SGHKS and YYEKEE (reference sequence). The CDR3 reads CASSLVGGGATDTQYF.

The J gene is TRBJ1-3, the V gene TRBV7-9. The germline gives CDR1 SEHNR, CDR2 FQNEAQ (reference sequence). The CDR3 is made up of 15 amino acids. CDR3 amino acids: CASSRTGDSGNTIYF.

V and J are TRBV5-1 and TRBJ2-7; TCRdb outputs TRBD2, but without DNA this stays unchecked. The CDR3 contains 15 residues. Germline loops: CDR1 SGHRS, CDR2 YFSETQ. The CDR3 reads CASSKEIGTSGEQYF.

This chain links TRBV20-1 with TRBJ2-7; the TRBD2 assignment by TCRdb is unverifiable without DNA. CDR1 is DFQATT, CDR2 SNEGSKA, per germline (reference sequence). This CDR3 has 13 residues. The CDR3 loop is CSATLAGGNEQYF.

The chain has TRBV10-3 and TRBJ1-1; no DNA is available, so the TRBD1 call from TCRdb remains unchecked. The CDR3 length is 14 residues. Germline CDR1 ENHRY, CDR2 SYGVKD. The CDR3: CAIRENRDGGEAFF.

The chain recombines TRBV20-1 with TRBJ1-5. The CDR3 runs to 14 residues. From germline, CDR1 is DFQATT and CDR2 SNEGSKA (reference sequence). CDR3 residues: CSARALANEQPQHF.

The chain employs TRBV6-5 and TRBJ2-7; the D gene TCRdb calls, TRBD1, cannot be checked with no DNA. This CDR3 is 15 amino acids long. CDR1 and CDR2 from the germline V gene are MNHEY and SVGAGI. CDR3 amino acids: CASSSPRTGSYEQYF.

This chain links TRBV19 with TRBJ2-3; TCRdb's D call, TRBD2, is unchecked because there is no DNA. This CDR3 comprises 12 residues. Germline CDR1 LNHDA, CDR2 SQIVND (reference sequence). CDR3 region: CASKPAGDTQYF.

The chain couples TRBV15 to TRBJ2-1; TCRdb calls TRBD1, which cannot be checked without DNA. CDR1 is LNHNV, CDR2 YYDKDF, per germline (reference sequence). The CDR3 is 15 residues long. CDR3 loop: CATSRSRTGNNEQFF.

This sequence joins TRBV28 and TRBJ2-1; TCRdb calls TRBD2, which cannot be checked without DNA. The CDR3 has 14 amino acids. Germline CDR1 reads MDHEN; CDR2 reads SYDVKM. The CDR3: CASSSPGTVNEQFF.

This rearrangement joins TRBV10-3 to TRBJ1-1; lacking DNA, the TRBD1 call made by TCRdb goes unchecked. Germline CDR1 and CDR2: ENHRY and SYGVKD. This CDR3 has 14 residues. The chain's CDR3 is CATGNRQGHTEAFF.

The rearrangement uses TRBV28 and TRBJ2-5; TCRdb reports TRBD2, a call that lacks DNA to check it against. This CDR3 region has 14 residues. Germline CDR1 reads MDHEN; CDR2 reads SYDVKM. The CDR3 protein is CASSLSLTQETQYF.

CDR3 in amino acids: CASSQGSGGVYEQYF. V usage is TRBV4-1 and J usage is TRBJ2-7; without DNA, the TCRdb call of TRBD1 cannot be checked. CDR1 MGHRA and CDR2 YSYEKL come from the germline V gene. This CDR3 comprises 15 residues.

This chain connects TRBV12-3 or TRBV12-4 to TRBJ1-1. This CDR3 comprises 16 residues. The CDR3 is CASSPADFDRNTEAFF.

The V call is TRBV2, the J call TRBJ1-1. The CDR3 loop spans 15 amino acids. The germline gives CDR1 SNHLY, CDR2 FYNNEI. The CDR3: CASSVSGRPVTEAFF. The variable domain in full, completed from reference TRBV2 and TRBJ1-1, reads EPEVTQTPSHQVTQMGQEVILRCVPISNHLYFYWYRQILGQKVEFLVSFYNNEISEKSEIFDDQFSVERPDGSNFTLKIRSTKLEDSAMYFCASSVSGRPVTEAFFGQGTRLTVV.

V usage is TRBV2 and J usage is TRBJ1-1. This CDR3 is 13 amino acids long. The germline V gene has CDR1 SNHLY and CDR2 FYNNEI. This CDR3 is CASSARPGTEAFF.

The chain is built from TRBV12-3 or TRBV12-4 and TRBJ2-5; without DNA, the TCRdb call of TRBD2 cannot be checked. The CDR3 extends over 15 amino acids. CDR3 loop: CASSPPGLFGATQYF.

V is TRBV3-1 and J is TRBJ1-6; checking the TCRdb D call of TRBD1 is not possible without DNA. Looked up from germline, CDR1 is LGHDT and CDR2 is YNNKEL (reference sequence). The CDR3 is made up of 15 amino acids. CDR3 sequence: CASSPILGDNSPLHF.

The chain employs TRBV5-1 and TRBJ2-7; absent DNA, TCRdb's TRBD1 call cannot be checked. The germline V gene has CDR1 SGHRS and CDR2 YFSETQ. This CDR3 spans 15 amino acids. This CDR3 is CASSPQGGLSYEQYF.

The V gene is TRBV14, the J gene TRBJ2-1; no DNA is available, so the TRBD2 call from TCRdb remains unchecked. The germline gives CDR1 SGHDN, CDR2 FVKESK. The CDR3 is 14 residues long. The CDR3 loop reads CASSQVGRWNEQFF.

CDR3 sequence reads: CASSPGSPETQYF. V and J are TRBV2 and TRBJ2-5; TCRdb outputs TRBD1, but without DNA this stays unchecked. The germline V gene encodes CDR1 SNHLY and CDR2 FYNNEI. The CDR3 contains 13 residues.